The 7 T cell receptor beta chains presented below share a single source sample, sequenced in a study of OX40 agonist ivuxolimab in advanced cancers. Receptor libraries were prepared by the immunoSEQ multiplex PCR assay. The table comes from immuneACCESS by way of TCRdb, which keeps in-frame sequences with V and J called. Part of the clones is missing from these tables; in studies checked, under half for an unresolved V gene and the rest for unknown reasons. Here the sample has 55,000 to 85,000 clones; roughly 84% occur a single time. The ten largest clonotypes hold about 0.61% of the sample. The sample in question was CD4+ or CD8+ T cells sorted from blood, obtained in a trial of the OX40 agonist ivuxolimab. These receptor sequences come from an adult with an advanced solid tumor such as melanoma, head and neck, liver or kidney cancer.

The genes are TRBV9 and TRBJ1-4, with D hard to call. Trimming stripped 4 bases from V and 3 bases from J, with 19 bases between. This CDR3 spans 17 amino acids. In germline, CDR1 is SGDLS, CDR2 YYNGEE. CDR3 coding DNA: TGTGCCAGCAGCAAACTAGGGTTGAGTGGGGCTAATGAAAAACTGTTTTTT. It is translated as CASSKLGLSGANEKLFF. The variable domain in full, with the rest retrieved from reference TRBV9 and TRBJ1-4, is DSGVTQTPKHLITATGQRVTLRCSPRSGDLSVYWYQQSLDQGLQFLIQYYNGEERAKGNILERFSAQQFPDLHSELNLSSLELGDSALYFCASSKLGLSGANEKLFFGSGTQLSVL.

The genes are TRBV2 and TRBJ2-7; no firm D call. The CDR3 has 12 residues. Germline V lookup: CDR1 SNHLY, CDR2 FYNNEI. The V gene lost 6 bases and the J gene lost 5 bases, with 11 bases spanning the gap. CDR3 sequence (DNA): TGTGCCAGCAGGGATCCCGACGACGAGCAGTACTTC. As protein: CASRDPDDEQYF. The complete variable domain, with remaining parts taken from reference TRBV2 and TRBJ2-7, reads EPEVTQTPSHQVTQMGQEVILRCVPISNHLYFYWYRQILGQKVEFLVSFYNNEISEKSEIFDDQFSVERPDGSNFTLKIRSTKLEDSAMYFCASRDPDDEQYFGPGTRLTVT.

This clone was seen a handful of times. The V gene is TRBV2, the J gene TRBJ2-7, with 9 positions matching TRBD1. The trim removed 11 bases at V and 6 bases at J, leaving 11 bases unmatched. The germline V gene encodes CDR1 SNHLY and CDR2 FYNNEI. The CDR3 consists of 13 residues. The CDR3 spells CAGNRDRASEQYF. DNA for the CDR3: TGTGCCGGCAACCGGGACAGGGCCTCCGAGCAGTACTTC.

This clone was detected only a few times. The rearrangement uses TRBV10-2 and TRBJ2-1; 10 nucleotides align to TRBD2. The CDR3 is made up of 15 amino acids. Germline CDR1 reads WSHSY; CDR2 reads SAAADI. V trimming: 6 bases; J trimming: 4 bases; junction bases outside the gene matches: 6. In DNA form, the CDR3 reads TGCGCCAGCAGCCTCACTAGCGGGGAATACAATGAGCAGTTCTTC. Protein product: CASSLTSGEYNEQFF.

J is TRBJ1-2 and V is TRBV21-1; the tabulated D call, TRBD1, remains unverified against the DNA. TRBV21-1 is a pseudogene locus. This CDR3 spans 14 amino acids. The CDR3 here is CASSPLGQLDGYTF. In DNA form, the CDR3 reads TGTGCCAGCAGCCCCCTGGGGCAGCTAGACGGCTACACCTTC.

The rearrangement links TRBV5-4 to TRBJ2-1, with unresolved D. Germline V gives CDR1 SGHNT, CDR2 YYREEE (reference sequence). CDR3 length equals 14 residues. V gave up 3 bases and J gave up 3 bases, with 10 bases separating them. The DNA of the CDR3 is TGTGCCAGCAGCTACCGCTTCAGCTACAATGAGCAGTTCTTC. Translated: CASSYRFSYNEQFF.

This rearrangement joins TRBV4-3 to TRBJ1-6, with 10 bases aligning to TRBD1. Germline-derived CDR1 and CDR2 are LGHNA and YSLEER. The CDR3 length is 15 residues. V lost 2 bases, J lost 10 bases, and 5 bases stayed unmatched. CDR3: CASSQLDRGQSPLHF. Here the CDR3 DNA reads TGCGCCAGCAGCCAACTCGACAGGGGGCAATCACCCCTCCACTTT.